This T cell receptor (beta chain) was found in a study of graft-versus-host responses after intestinal transplantation. Across the study: Multivisceral, liver-intestinal, or isolated intestinal transplants were performed in recipients. Recipients were all induced with anti-thymocyte globulin, then given tacrolimus and steroids for two to three years.

Intraepithelial and lamina propria lymphocytes were isolated from graft specimens. Broader study findings: Early post-transplant HvG declines tracked with peak circulating GvH clone levels. GvH clones surfaced in recipient marrow, some emerging earlier in ileum or blood.

Turning to this clone: Its specificity is not known.

Germline assignment: CDR1 SGHDT and CDR2 YYEEEE. The CDR3 contains 16 residues. Trimming stripped 0 bases from V and 4 bases from J, with 16 bases between. TCRdb keeps only in-frame clones here, not all; method: immunoSEQ multiplex PCR. The sample carries fewer than 20,000 clones, approximately 79% recorded once. This specimen consisted of ileum tissue, obtained around 69 weeks after intestinal transplant. The rearrangement links TRBV5-6 to TRBJ1-2; D remains ambiguous. This sequence originates from a human patient who received an intestinal transplant, so some T cells may come from the graft donor. The CDR3 loop is CASSLGPAPEGYGYTF. DNA for the CDR3: TGTGCCAGCAGCTTGGGCCCCGCCCCGGAAGGCTATGGCTACACCTTC.